This TCR beta chain was retrieved from a study of cytomegalovirus exposure and HLA in healthy donors. The study, taken as a whole, reports: The authors later found HLA-associated TCR beta chains more clonally expanded than equally common others.

With 60 Vbeta and 13 Jbeta primers, the PCR was carried out. Authors' processing steps: Later analysis identified 80 million to 90 million unique TCR beta chains, about 10 million shared. Data came from immunoSEQ multiplex PCR; TCRdb stores just in-frame clones and leaves some out. Clone size and the V and J calls come from that table; the DNA yielded D and trimming. The table lists 95,000 to 150,000 clones, 73% of them singletons. Remarks on this clone: Its antigen is not identified.

There are 17 residues in the CDR3. Trimming at V came to 5 bases and at J to 1 base, leaving 5 bases not matched to a gene. The germline gives CDR1 MDHEN, CDR2 SYDVKM. Sequencing input: PBMCs. The chain has TRBV28 and TRBJ2-5; 15 bases map to TRBD2. The receptor was derived from a man between 60 and 75 years old in good health and CMV-seropositive. CDR3 loop: CASSLGLAGGTQETQYF. The CDR3 DNA is TGTGCCAGCAGTCTGGGACTAGCGGGGGGCACCCAAGAGACCCAGTACTTC.